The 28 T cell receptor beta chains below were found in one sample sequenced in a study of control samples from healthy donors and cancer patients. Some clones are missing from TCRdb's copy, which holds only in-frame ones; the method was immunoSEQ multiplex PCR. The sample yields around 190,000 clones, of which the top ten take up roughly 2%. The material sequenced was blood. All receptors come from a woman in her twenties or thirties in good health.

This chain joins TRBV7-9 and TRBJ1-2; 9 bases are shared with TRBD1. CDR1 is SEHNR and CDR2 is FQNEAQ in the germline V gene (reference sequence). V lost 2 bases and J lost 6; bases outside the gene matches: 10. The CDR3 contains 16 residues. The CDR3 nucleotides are TGTGCCAGCAGCTTATCATTGCGGACAGGGGTGGATGGCTACACCTTC. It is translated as CASSLSLRTGVDGYTF.

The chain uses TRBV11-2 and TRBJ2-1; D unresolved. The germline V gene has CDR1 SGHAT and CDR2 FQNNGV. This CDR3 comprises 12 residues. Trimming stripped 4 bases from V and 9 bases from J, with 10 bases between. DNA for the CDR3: TGTGCCAGCAGCTCCGAGCGAGGTGAGCAGTTCTTC. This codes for CASSSERGEQFF.

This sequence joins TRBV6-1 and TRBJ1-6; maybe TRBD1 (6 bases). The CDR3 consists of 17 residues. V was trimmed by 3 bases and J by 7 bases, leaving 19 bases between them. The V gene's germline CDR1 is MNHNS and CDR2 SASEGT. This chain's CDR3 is CASSDFPFRGTNSPLHF. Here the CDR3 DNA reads TGTGCCAGCAGTGATTTCCCTTTCAGGGGAACCAATTCACCCCTCCACTTT.

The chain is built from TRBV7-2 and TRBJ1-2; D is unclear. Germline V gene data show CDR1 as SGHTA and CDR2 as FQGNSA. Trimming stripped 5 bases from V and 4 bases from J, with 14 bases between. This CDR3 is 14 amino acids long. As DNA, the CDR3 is TGTGCCAGCAGCCCCGTGAGCGAGGGCTATGGCTACACCTTC. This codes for CASSPVSEGYGYTF.

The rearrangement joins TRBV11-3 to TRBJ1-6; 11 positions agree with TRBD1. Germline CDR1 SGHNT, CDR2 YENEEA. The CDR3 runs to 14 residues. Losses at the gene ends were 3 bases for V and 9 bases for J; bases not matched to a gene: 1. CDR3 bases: TGTGCCAGCAGCTTGGGACAGGGGGGTTCACCCCTCCACTTT. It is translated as CASSLGQGGSPLHF.

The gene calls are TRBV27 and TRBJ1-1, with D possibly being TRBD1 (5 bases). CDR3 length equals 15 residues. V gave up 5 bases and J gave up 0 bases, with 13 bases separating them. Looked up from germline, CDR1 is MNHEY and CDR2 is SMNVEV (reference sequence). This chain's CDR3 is CASSNLGGMNTEAFF. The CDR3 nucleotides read TGTGCCAGCAGTAACCTCGGGGGAATGAACACTGAAGCTTTCTTT.

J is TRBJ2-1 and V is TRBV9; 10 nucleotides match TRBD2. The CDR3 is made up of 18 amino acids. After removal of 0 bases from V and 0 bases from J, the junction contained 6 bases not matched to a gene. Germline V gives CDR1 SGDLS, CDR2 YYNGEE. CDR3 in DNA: TGTGCCAGCAGCGTAGGGACTAGCGGAAGGAGCTCCTACAATGAGCAGTTCTTC. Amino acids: CASSVGTSGRSSYNEQFF.

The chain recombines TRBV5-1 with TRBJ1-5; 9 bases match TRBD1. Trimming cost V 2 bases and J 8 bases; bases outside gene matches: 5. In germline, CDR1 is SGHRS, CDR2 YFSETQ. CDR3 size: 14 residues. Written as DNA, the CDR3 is TGCGCCAGCAGCTTTGGGACAGGGCGGGAGCCCCAGCATTTT. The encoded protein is CASSFGTGREPQHF. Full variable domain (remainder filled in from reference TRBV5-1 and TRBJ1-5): KAGVTQTPRYLIKTRGQQVTLSCSPISGHRSVSWYQQTPGQGLQFLFEYFSETQRNKGNFPGRFSGRQFSNSRSEMNVSTLELGDSALYLCASSFGTGREPQHFGDGTRLSIL.

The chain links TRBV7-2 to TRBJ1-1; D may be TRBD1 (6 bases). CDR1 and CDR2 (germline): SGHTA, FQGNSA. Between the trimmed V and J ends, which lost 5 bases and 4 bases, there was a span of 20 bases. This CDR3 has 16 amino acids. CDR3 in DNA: TGTGCCAGCAGCCCCAGGCGGGGGGCCGGGGGCACTGAAGCTTTCTTT. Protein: CASSPRRGAGGTEAFF. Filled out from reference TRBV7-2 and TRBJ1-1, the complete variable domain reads GAGVSQSPSNKVTEKGKDVELRCDPISGHTALYWYRQSLGQGLEFLIYFQGNSAPDKSGLPSDRFSAERTGGSVSTLTIQRTQQEDSAVYLCASSPRRGAGGTEAFFGQGTRLTVV.

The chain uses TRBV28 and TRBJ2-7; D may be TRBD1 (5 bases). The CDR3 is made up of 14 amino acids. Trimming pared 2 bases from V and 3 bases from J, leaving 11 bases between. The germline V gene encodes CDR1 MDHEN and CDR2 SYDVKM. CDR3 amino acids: CASSLVRDSYEQYF. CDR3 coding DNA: TGTGCCAGCAGTTTAGTCCGAGACAGCTACGAGCAGTACTTC.

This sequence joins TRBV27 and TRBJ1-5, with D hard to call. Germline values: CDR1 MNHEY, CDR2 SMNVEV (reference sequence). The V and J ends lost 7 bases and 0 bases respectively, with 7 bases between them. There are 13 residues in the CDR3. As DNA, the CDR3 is TGTGCCAGCAAAGCATATAGCAATCAGCCCCAGCATTTT. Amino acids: CASKAYSNQPQHF.

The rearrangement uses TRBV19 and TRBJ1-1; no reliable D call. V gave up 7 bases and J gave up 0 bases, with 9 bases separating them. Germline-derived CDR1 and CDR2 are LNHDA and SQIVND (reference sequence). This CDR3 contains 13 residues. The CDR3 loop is CASKWNMNTEAFF. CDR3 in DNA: TGTGCCAGTAAATGGAACATGAACACTGAAGCTTTCTTT.

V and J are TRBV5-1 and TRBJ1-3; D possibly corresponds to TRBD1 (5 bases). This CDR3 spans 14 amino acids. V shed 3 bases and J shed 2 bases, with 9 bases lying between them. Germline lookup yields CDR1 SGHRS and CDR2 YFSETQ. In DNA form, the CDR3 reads TGCGCCAGCAGCTGGGCAGGGACTGGAAACACCATATATTTT. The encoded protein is CASSWAGTGNTIYF.

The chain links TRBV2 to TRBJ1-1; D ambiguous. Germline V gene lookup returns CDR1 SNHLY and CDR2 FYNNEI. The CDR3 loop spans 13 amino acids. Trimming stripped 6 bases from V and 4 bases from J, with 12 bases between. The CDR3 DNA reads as TGTGCCAGCAGATCTGGACGGACCACTGAAGCTTTCTTT. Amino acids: CASRSGRTTEAFF.

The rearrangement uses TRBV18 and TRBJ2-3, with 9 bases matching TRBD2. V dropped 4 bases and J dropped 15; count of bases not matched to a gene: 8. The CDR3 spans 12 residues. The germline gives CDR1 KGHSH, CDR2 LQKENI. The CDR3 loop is CASSLDSGGLYF. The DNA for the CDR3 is TGTGCCAGCTCACTCGATAGCGGGGGCCTCTATTTT.

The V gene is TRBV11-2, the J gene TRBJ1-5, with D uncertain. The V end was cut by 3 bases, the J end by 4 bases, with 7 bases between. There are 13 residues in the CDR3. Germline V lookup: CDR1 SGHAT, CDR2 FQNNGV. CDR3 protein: CASSFRRNQPQHF. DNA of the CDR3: TGTGCCAGCAGCTTCAGGAGGAATCAGCCCCAGCATTTT. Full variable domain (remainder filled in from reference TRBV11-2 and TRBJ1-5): EAGVAQSPRYKIIEKRQSVAFWCNPISGHATLYWYQQILGQGPKLLIQFQNNGVVDDSQLPKDRFSAERLKGVDSTLKIQPAKLEDSAVYLCASSFRRNQPQHFGDGTRLSIL.

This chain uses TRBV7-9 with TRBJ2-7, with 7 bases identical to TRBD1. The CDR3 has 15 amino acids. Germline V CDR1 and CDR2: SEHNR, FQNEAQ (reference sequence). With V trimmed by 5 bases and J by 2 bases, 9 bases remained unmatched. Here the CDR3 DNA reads TGTGCCAGCAGCCTCACCGGGACAGTTACCTACGAGCAGTACTTC. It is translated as CASSLTGTVTYEQYF.

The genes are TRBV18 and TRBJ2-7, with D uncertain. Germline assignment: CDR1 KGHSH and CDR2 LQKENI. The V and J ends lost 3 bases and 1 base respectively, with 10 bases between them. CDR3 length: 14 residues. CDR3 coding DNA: TGTGCCAGCTCACCCGGCACCTCTTCCTACGAGCAGTACTTC. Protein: CASSPGTSSYEQYF.

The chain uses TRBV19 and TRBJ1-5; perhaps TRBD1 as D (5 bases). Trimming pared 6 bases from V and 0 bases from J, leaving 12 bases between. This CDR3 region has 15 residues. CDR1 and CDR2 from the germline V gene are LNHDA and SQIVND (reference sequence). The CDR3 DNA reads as TGTGCCAGTAGGCCGGGACCGATTAGCAATCAGCCCCAGCATTTT. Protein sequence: CASRPGPISNQPQHF.

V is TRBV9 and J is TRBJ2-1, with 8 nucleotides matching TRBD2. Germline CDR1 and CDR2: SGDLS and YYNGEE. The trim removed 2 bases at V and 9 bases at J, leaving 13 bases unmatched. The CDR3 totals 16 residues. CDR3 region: CASSVGSGDPPPEQFF. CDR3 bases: TGTGCCAGCAGCGTCGGTAGCGGGGACCCGCCGCCTGAGCAGTTCTTC.

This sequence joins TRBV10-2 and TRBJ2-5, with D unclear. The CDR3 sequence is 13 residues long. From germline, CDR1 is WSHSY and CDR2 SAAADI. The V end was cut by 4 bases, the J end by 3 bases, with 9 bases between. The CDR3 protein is CASSGTDEETQYF. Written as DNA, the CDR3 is TGCGCCAGCAGTGGTACAGATGAAGAGACCCAGTACTTC.

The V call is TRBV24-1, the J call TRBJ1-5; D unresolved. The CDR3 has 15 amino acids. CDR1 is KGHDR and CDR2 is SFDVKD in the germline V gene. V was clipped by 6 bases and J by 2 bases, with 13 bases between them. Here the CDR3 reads CATSPRGTGNQPQHF. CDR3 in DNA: TGTGCCACCAGTCCGCGCGGTACAGGCAATCAGCCCCAGCATTTT.

The CDR3 spells CASRDRRGLEQYF. CDR3 DNA sequence: TGTGCCAGCCGGGACAGGAGAGGGCTCGAGCAGTACTTC. This chain connects TRBV12-3 or TRBV12-4 to TRBJ2-7, with 8 bases fitting TRBD1. V was pared by 8 bases and J by 6 bases, with 9 bases of the junction left unmatched. There are 13 residues in the CDR3.

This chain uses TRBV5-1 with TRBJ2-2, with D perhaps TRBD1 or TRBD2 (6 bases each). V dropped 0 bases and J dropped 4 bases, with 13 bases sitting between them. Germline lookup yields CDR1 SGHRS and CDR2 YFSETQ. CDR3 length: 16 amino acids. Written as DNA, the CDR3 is TGCGCCAGCAGCTTGGGTCGGGGGCTGAGCACCGGGGAGCTGTTTTTT. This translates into CASSLGRGLSTGELFF. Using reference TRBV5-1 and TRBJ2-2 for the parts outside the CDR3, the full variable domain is KAGVTQTPRYLIKTRGQQVTLSCSPISGHRSVSWYQQTPGQGLQFLFEYFSETQRNKGNFPGRFSGRQFSNSRSEMNVSTLELGDSALYLCASSLGRGLSTGELFFGEGSRLTVL.

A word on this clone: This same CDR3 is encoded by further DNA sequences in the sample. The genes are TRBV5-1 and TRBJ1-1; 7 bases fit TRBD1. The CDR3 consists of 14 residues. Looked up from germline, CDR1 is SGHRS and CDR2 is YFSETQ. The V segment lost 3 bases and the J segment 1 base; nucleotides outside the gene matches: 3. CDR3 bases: TGCGCCAGCAGCTCACGACAGGGGAACACTGAAGCTTTCTTT. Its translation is CASSSRQGNTEAFF. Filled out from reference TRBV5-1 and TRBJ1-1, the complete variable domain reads KAGVTQTPRYLIKTRGQQVTLSCSPISGHRSVSWYQQTPGQGLQFLFEYFSETQRNKGNFPGRFSGRQFSNSRSEMNVSTLELGDSALYLCASSSRQGNTEAFFGQGTRLTVV.

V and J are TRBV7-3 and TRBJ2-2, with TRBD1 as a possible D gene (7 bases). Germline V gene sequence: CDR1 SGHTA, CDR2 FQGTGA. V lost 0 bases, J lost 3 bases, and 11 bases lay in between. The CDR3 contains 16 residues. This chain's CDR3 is CASSLTRGTDTGELFF. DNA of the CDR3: TGTGCCAGCAGCTTAACGCGCGGGACAGACACCGGGGAGCTGTTTTTT.

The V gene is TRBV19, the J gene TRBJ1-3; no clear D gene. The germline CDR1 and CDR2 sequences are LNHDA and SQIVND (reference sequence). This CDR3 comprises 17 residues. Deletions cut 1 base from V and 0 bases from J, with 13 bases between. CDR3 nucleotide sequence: TGTGCCAGTAGTATAGCGGGCAGCCTACTCTCTGGAAACACCATATATTTT. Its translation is CASSIAGSLLSGNTIYF.

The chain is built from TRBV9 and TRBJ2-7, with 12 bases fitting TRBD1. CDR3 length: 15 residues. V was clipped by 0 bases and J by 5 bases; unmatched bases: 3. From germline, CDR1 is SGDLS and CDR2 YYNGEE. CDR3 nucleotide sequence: TGTGCCAGCAGCGTAGGAGGGACAGGGGGCCACGAGCAGTACTTC. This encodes CASSVGGTGGHEQYF.